This entry describes one T cell receptor beta chain. Its antigen is not identified. A junction boundary mismatches the germline segment, possibly from a read error. CDR3 length: 12 residues. The data were obtained in a study of blood T cells in healthy people across ages. Study results and caveats: A conclusive naive versus antigen-experienced comparison was prevented by the unsorted PBMCs. Both naive CD4+ cell counts and diversity were greater in long-lived donors than in aged donors.

A second roughly 7 to 11 cycle PCR used barcoded and J-beta primers. TCRdb fed the 5' RACE reads into MiXCR, producing one record per CDR3 protein. This table has more than 900,000 distinct CDR3 sequences, under 30% appearing once. These same records also appear under a second study, on T cells of mothers and their children. From that paper: Three healthy Caucasian mothers and their six children were the donors. The yield was over 8 million TCR beta CDR3 reads from each mother and a few million from each child.

This receptor was taken from a girl aged 2 to 9 in good health. This chain joins TRBV12-3 or TRBV12-4 and TRBJ1-1; D unclear. The source material was blood. The chain's CDR3 is CASSFAGAEALF. The DNA of the CDR3 is TGTGCCAGCAGTTTCGCGGGCGCTGAAGCTCTCTTT.